Sequencing of this T cell receptor beta chain was carried out in a study of cytomegalovirus exposure and HLA in healthy donors (dated by TCRdb to the late 2010s). The study in broad terms: An earlier analysis of several hundred of the donors reported over 250 Gb of sequence data and roughly 120 million unique TCR beta sequences obtained from around 170 million T cells. HLA typing covered class I and class II loci at four-digit resolution. Alongside the repertoire data, information on donor age, sex, ethnicity and CMV serostatus was compiled. The aim of the study was to test whether cataloging public T cell receptors could identify signatures of past pathogen exposure. The genetic ancestry cluster associated with self-reported Caucasian donors included roughly four fifths of the 300 to 400 genotyped donors. An earlier analysis of 500 to 750 of the donors applied high-throughput TCR beta sequencing to assess whether each TCR beta V gene segment acted as functional or pseudogenic. A later genetic analysis used genome-wide SNP genotypes for 398 of the 666 donors, treating that subset as a discovery cohort. Along with the roughly 670-subject first cohort, a separate validation cohort of around 120 different subjects was used. Typing coverage differed by locus: A, B, C, DRB1 and DQB1 were typed in about 620-630 donors, DQA1 in about 500, DPA1 in 600 to 610, and DPB1 in just under 490. Among some 400 genotyped donors of the cohort, an average of about 220,000 unique TCR beta nucleotide sequences was sequenced per donor, of which roughly 18% were non-productive. To predict cytomegalovirus infection status, the study brought together high-throughput TCR immunosequencing, statistical association of individual TCRs with disease status, and machine learning. An early release that covered more than 550 HLA-typed donors contained approximately 300 gigabases of sequencing data and 70 million to 100 million unique TCR sequences. The study profiled the T cell repertoires of 500 to 800 subjects by immunosequencing and related them to cytomegalovirus serostatus. Every discovery cohort repertoire had been produced on one sequencing platform. In the later analysis, no new phenotypic data were used to find candidate immune exposures; instead, reliance was placed on TCR beta sequences and their occurrence across donors. Roughly 5 DR-DQ haplotypes were treated as single units for association and clustering because of strong linkage in the cohort. A later analysis re-examined previously published TCR beta repertoires from more than 550 donors and added high-resolution HLA genotyping to investigate patterns of TCR occurrence. The paper's findings and limits, for the study overall: According to the authors, the approach could potentially be generalized to other disease states and immunological phenotypes. Immune exposure information for the cohort was limited to CMV serostatus. Presence/absence analyses assumed roughly uniform sequencing depth across donors, an assumption that may not hold. Compared with the approximately 600-donor mean, donors in an Asian-associated ancestry cluster had fewer N-insertions in productive TCRs, according to a later genetic analysis. A further reported finding was that TCR beta sequences accurately predicted the HLA-A and HLA-B alleles for most subjects in the first cohort. In a later analysis, TCR association rates were found to vary across HLA loci, with the most associated TCRs seen for DRB1 alleles and the fewest for HLA-C alleles. Some IMGT-functional V segments, including TRBV6-2 and TRBV6-3, could not be told apart with the 87-base-pair reads, so those segments were excluded. In a later analysis, most CMV-associated TCR beta chains were found to appear HLA-restricted, with HLA associations seemingly driven largely by CMV exposure. In an earlier analysis of approximately 590 of the donors, most TCR beta V segments appeared in productive rearrangements about 87% or about 30% of the time, broadly matching IMGT annotations. A later analysis reported that several top co-occurrence clusters appeared linked to parvovirus B19, influenza, CMV and Epstein-Barr virus. Most TCR sequences were observed very rarely across donors, whereas some public TCRs were present in many individuals. A group of highly shared sequence variants was considered likely to be a technical artifact of the sequencing pipeline. A later analysis found that HLA-associated TCR beta chains were more clonally expanded and had lower generation probabilities than equally common non-associated chains. HLA typing was unavailable for some donors at each locus, so association tests used only the typed subset. V-gene and J-gene trimming of TCR beta chains was associated with a missense DCLRE1C variant in a later genetic analysis, and the association was replicated in an independent cohort. This cohort had only TCR beta chains sequenced, and the lack of alpha or paired-chain data limited which features could be detected. In the study, approximately 160 TCR beta chains were listed as associated with cytomegalovirus. When HLA alleles, especially DR and DQ, strongly co-occurred, attributing TCR associations to individual alleles was difficult. Correlated functional status among segregating V segments might be attributable to linkage disequilibrium, but an unknown experimental factor could not be ruled out. A few of the identified cytomegalovirus-associated TCR beta chains were confirmed in vitro to be specific for cytomegalovirus antigens. A later analysis associated about 17,000 TCR beta sequences with specific HLA alleles at a false discovery rate of 0.05. Because counts were too low, 15 or so rarely observed V segments, including chromosome 9 orphons, were excluded from the earlier analysis of 587 of the donors. In both the original and validation cohorts, the classifier was reported to diagnose cytomegalovirus status with high specificity and sensitivity.

V gives up 5 bases and J gives up 5 bases, and the segment between their germline ends measures 10 bases. CDR1 and CDR2 are read off the germline V gene as SGHTA and FQGNSA. The CDR3, cysteine through phenylalanine, is 13 amino acids long. CDR3 DNA is the only sequence kept; it has 39 bases, read in frame from the first base. In total, about 650 healthy bone marrow donors made up the cohort. All cohort members were sampled while nominally healthy, although unrecorded immune exposures were likely present. The donor tested CMV seronegative, placing the donor among the approximately 400 seronegative members of the cohort. A peripheral blood sample was collected from each donor, and TCR beta sequencing was performed on peripheral blood mononuclear cells. Genomic DNA extraction from the blood cell samples was performed with the Qiagen DNeasy Blood Extraction Kit. The library was made by the immunoSEQ multiplex PCR assay. A mixture of 60 forward primers for TCR Vbeta segments and 13 reverse primers for TCR Jbeta segments was used in the multiplex PCR. A multiplex PCR assay on genomic DNA amplified the CDR3 region of rearranged TCR beta genes. Amplified TCR beta libraries were sequenced as 87-base-pair reads on the Illumina HiSeq System. The authors' analysis ran thus. A later analysis counted about 82 million unique TCR beta chains across the 670 or so repertoires, and some 11 million of these chains were shared by at least two donors. To remove PCR and sequencing errors, raw reads were error-corrected and collapsed into unique sequences using a nearest-neighbor algorithm that merged closely related sequences. Alignment of CDR3 sequences to IMGT reference sequences was used to assign V, D and J gene segments. For a sequence to be retained, a match of at least six nucleotides to both a V gene segment and a J gene segment was required. Rearrangements were classified as productive when the CDR3 lacked stop codons and remained in frame with V and J, and all other rearrangements were classified as non-productive. Following IMGT convention, CDR3 was defined as the stretch from the second conserved V-encoded cysteine up to the conserved J-encoded phenylalanine. The earlier analysis of some 550 of the donors excluded any sequence lacking an unambiguous match to a single V gene segment. In an earlier analysis of 450 to 750 of the donors, a V segment was called functional when productive rearrangements were above 56.7%, and segregating when the standard deviation between donors exceeded 5%. To diagnose cytomegalovirus status from the catalog of TCR beta chain sequences, a statistical classification framework was built. V and J gene assignment, in a later analysis, came from comparing TCR nucleotide sequences with IMGT/GENE-DB human TR gene sequences. In a later analysis, CDR3 sequences and most-parsimonious VDJ recombination scenarios were assigned using the TCRdist pipeline. In a later analysis, each TCR beta chain was defined by its CDR3 amino acid sequence together with its V-gene family, and reads lacking a unique V-gene family were excluded. A later analysis removed over 500 highly shared, low-generation-probability nucleotide sequences to deal with suspected cross-contamination and a sequencing artifact. In a later analysis, a clonal expansion index for each public chain was calculated from normalized within-repertoire ranks of inferred template counts. In a later analysis, generation probabilities were computed using a VDJ recombination model fitted to out-of-frame rearrangements, and the results were checked against IGoR. Hypergeometric tests were used in a later analysis to score TCR-TCR, TCR-HLA and TCR-CMV co-occurrence, with a repertoire-size bias correction applied to the TCR pairs. In a later analysis, false discovery rates were estimated by permuting HLA or CMV assignments 20 times. A later analysis grouped co-occurring TCRs with DBSCAN, adding TCRdist sequence similarity when clustering within HLA-allele-positive subsets. For co-occurrence clustering, repertoires with fewer than 30,000 or more than 120,000 public chains were excluded, along with five repertoires with anomalous nucleotide sharing. Entries here come from immuneACCESS through TCRdb and include only in-frame sequences with V and J called. Some clones fail to appear in such tables; in the studies checked, an unresolved V gene covers under half of the shortfall, and the cause of the remainder is unknown. From that table come the V and J calls and clone size; the DNA was used to work out D and trimming. A total of around 65,000 clones appear in this sample, just under 80% of them only once. Jointly, the top ten make up roughly 4.7% of the sample.

In regard to this clone: Its recognized antigen is unknown. Per-base quality was not reported, and no clone a single base away is much larger than it.

The chain employs TRBV7-2 and TRBJ1-5; possibly the D gene is TRBD1, per 6 matching bases. This TCR derives from a woman aged 25 to 45 in good health and CMV-seronegative. The sequenced sample consisted of PBMCs. Read as DNA, the sequence is TGTGCCAGCAGCCAGTCAGGGGATCAGCCCCAGCATTTT. Translated, this is CASSQSGDQPQHF.